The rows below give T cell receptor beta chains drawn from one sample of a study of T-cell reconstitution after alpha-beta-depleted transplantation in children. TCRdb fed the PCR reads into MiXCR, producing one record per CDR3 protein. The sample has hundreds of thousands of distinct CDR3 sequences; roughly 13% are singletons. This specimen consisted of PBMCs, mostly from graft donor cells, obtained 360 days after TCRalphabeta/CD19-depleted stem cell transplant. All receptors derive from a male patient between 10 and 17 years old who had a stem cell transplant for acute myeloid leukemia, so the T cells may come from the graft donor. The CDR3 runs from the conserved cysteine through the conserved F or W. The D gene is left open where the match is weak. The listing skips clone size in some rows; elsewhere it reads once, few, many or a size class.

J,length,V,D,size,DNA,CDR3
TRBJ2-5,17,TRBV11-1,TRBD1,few,TGTGCCAGCAGCTTAGCACTTATTACAGGGGGCACGGAGACCCAGTACTTC,CASSLALITGGTETQYF
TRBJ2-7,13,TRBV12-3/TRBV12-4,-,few,TGTGCCAGCAGTTCCGACTATTCGGACGAGCAGTACTTC,CASSSDYSDEQYF
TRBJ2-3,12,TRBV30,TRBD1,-,TGTGCCTGGGGGACAGGGGCAGATACGCAGTATTTT,CAWGTGADTQYF
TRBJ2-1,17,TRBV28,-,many,TGTGCCAGCAGCCGCCCTCGGCAGATGAGCTCCTACAATGAGCAGTTCTTC,CASSRPRQMSSYNEQFF
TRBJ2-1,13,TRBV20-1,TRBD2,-,TGCAGCCCGACCGGGACTAGATACAATGAGCAGTTCTTC,CSPTGTRYNEQFF
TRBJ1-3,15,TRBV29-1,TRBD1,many,TGCAGCGTTGGCCCTGGGACAGGGGAGCTAAACACCATATATTTT,CSVGPGTGELNTIYF
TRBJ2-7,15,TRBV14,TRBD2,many,TGTGCCAGCAGCCGGACGGGAGGGCCGCTCCACGAGCAGTACTTC,CASSRTGGPLHEQYF
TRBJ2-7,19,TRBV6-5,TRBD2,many,TGTGCCAGCAGTTACGGTGGGGGACTAGCGGGAGTGGGGACCTACGAGCAGTACTTC,CASSYGGGLAGVGTYEQYF
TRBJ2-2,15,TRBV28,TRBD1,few,TGTGCCAGCACCCGGCAGGGGGAAAACACCGGGGAGCTGTTTTTT,CASTRQGENTGELFF
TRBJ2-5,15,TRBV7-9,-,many,TGTGCCAGCAGCCCGAATATGATCCCCGTGGAGACCCAGTACTTC,CASSPNMIPVETQYF
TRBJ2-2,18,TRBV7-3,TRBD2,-,TGTGCCAGCAGCTTAGGCCCTAGCGGGTTATCCCCCACCGGGGAGCTGTTTTTT,CASSLGPSGLSPTGELFF